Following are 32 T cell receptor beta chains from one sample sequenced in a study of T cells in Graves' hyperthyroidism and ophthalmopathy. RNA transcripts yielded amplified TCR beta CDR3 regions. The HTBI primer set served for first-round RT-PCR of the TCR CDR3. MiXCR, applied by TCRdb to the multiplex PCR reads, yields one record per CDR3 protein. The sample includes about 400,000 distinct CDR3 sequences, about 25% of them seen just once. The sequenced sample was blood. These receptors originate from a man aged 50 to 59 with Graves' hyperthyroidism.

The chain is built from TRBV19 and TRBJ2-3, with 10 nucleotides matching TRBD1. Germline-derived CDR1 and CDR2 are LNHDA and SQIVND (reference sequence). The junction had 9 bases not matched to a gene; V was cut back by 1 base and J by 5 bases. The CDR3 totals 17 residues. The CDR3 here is CASSIAIGTGAGDTQYF. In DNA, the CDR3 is TGTGCCAGTAGTATAGCCATCGGGACAGGGGCAGGAGATACGCAGTATTTT.

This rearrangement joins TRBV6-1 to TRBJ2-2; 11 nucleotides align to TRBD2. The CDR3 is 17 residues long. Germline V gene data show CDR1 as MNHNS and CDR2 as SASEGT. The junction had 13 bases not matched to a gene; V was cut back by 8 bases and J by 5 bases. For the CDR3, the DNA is TGTGCCAGCCGCCAATATAGCGGGAGGGCGGGGACCGGGGAGCTGTTTTTT. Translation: CASRQYSGRAGTGELFF.

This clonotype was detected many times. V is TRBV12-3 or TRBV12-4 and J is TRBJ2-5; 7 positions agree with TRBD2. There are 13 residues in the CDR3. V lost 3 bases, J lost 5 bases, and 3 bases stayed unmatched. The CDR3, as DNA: TGTGCCAGCAGTTTGGGGGGGGTGGAGACCCAGTACTTC. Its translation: CASSLGGVETQYF.

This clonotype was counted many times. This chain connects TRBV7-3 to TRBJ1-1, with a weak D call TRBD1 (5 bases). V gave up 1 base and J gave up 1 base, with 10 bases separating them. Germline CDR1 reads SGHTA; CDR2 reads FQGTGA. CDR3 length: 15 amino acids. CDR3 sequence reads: CASSLKGQGNTEAFF. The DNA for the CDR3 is TGTGCCAGCAGCTTAAAAGGGCAGGGGAACACTGAAGCTTTCTTT.

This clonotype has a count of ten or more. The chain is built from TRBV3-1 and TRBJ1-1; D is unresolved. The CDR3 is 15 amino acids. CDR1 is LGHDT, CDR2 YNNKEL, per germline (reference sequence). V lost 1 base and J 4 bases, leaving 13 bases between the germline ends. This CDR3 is CASSQGIGGSTEAFF. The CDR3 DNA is TGTGCCAGCAGCCAAGGCATAGGAGGGTCCACTGAAGCTTTCTTT.

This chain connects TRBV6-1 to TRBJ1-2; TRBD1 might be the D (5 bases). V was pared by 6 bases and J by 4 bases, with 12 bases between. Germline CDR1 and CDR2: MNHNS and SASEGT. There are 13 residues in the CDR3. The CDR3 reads CASSRDGPYGYTF. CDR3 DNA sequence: TGTGCCAGCAGCAGGGACGGGCCCTATGGCTACACCTTC.

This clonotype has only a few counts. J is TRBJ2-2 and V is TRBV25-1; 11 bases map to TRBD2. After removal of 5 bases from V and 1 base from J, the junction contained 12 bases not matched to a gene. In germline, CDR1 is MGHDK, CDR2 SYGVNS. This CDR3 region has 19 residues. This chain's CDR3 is CASSTLGASGRRNTGELFF. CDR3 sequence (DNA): TGTGCCAGCAGTACACTTGGGGCTAGCGGGAGGAGGAACACCGGGGAGCTGTTTTTT.

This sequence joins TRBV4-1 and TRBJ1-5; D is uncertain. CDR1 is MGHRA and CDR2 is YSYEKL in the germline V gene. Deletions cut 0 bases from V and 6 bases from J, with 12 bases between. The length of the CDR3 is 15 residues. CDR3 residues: CASSQDGLGFQPQHF. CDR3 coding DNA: TGCGCCAGCAGCCAAGATGGCCTGGGGTTTCAGCCCCAGCATTTT.

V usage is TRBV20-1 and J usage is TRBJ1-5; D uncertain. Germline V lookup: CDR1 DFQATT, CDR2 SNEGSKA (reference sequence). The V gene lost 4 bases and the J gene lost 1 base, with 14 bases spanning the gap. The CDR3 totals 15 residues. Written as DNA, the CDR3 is TGCAGTGCTACCATCGATGGGAGAAGCAATCAGCCCCAGCATTTT. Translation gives CSATIDGRSNQPQHF.

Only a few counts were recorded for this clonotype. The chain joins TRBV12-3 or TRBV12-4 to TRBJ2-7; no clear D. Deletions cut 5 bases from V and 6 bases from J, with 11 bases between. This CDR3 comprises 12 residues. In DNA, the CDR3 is TGTGCCAGCAGTCTTGTATACTCCGAGCAGTACTTC. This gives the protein CASSLVYSEQYF.

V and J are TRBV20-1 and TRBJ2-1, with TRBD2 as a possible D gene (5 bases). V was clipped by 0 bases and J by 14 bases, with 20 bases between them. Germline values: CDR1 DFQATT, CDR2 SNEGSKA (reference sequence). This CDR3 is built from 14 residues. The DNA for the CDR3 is TGCAGTGCTAGAGATGCTCCGCCTCTGACCGGGGAGTTCTTC. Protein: CSARDAPPLTGEFF.

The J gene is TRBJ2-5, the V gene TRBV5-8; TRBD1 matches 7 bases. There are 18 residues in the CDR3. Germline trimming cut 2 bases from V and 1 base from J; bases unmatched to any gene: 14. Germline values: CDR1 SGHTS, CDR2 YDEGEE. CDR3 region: CASSLQGMGQTRQETQYF. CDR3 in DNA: TGTGCCAGCAGCTTACAGGGTATGGGACAGACCCGCCAAGAGACCCAGTACTTC.

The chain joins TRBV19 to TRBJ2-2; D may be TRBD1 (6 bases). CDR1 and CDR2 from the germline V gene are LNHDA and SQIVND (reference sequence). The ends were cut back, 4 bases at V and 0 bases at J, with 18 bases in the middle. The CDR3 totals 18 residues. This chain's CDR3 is CASSTLLDSTANTGELFF. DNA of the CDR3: TGTGCCAGTAGTACCCTTCTGGACAGCACAGCGAACACCGGGGAGCTGTTTTTT.

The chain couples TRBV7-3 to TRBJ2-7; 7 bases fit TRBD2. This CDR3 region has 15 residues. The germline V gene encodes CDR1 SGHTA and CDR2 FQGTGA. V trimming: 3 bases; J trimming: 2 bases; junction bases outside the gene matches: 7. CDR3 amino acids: CASSLNSGPTYEQYF. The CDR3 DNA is TGTGCCAGCAGCTTGAATAGCGGGCCGACCTACGAGCAGTACTTC.

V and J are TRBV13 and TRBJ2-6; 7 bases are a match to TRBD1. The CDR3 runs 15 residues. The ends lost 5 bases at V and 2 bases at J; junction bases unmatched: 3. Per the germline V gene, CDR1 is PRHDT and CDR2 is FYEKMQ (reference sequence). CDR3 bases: TGTGCCAGCAGCAACCAGGGGGCTGGGGCCAACGTCCTGACTTTC. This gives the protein CASSNQGAGANVLTF.

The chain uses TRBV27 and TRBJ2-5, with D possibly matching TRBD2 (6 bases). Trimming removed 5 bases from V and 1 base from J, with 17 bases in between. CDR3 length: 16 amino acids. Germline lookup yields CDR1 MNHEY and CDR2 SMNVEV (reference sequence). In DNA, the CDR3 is TGTGCCAGCAGTCGTAACCTCCTAGCGAGCCAAGAGACCCAGTACTTC. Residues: CASSRNLLASQETQYF.

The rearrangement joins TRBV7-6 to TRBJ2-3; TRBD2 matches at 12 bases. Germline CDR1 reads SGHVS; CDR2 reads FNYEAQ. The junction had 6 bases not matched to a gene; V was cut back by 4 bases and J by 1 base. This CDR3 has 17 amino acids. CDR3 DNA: TGTGCCAGCAGCTCAAGACTAGCGGGAGAAGGCACAGATACGCAGTATTTT. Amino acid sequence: CASSSRLAGEGTDTQYF.

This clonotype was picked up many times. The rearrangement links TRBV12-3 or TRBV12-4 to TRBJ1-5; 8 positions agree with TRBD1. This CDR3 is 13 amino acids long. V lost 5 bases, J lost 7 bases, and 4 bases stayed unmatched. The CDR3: CASSKQGGQPQHF. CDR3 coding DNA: TGTGCCAGCAGTAAACAGGGGGGACAGCCCCAGCATTTT.

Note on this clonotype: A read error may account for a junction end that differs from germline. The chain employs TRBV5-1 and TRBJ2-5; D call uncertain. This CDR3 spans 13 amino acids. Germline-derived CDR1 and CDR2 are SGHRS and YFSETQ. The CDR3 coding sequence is TGCGCCAGCAGCCCCGGGTCTAGAGAGACCCGGTACTTC. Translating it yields CASSPGSRETRYF.

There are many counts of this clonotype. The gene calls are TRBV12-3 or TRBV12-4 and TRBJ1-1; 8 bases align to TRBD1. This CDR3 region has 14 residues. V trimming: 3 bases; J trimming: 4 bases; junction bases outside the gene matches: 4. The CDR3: CASSLDRVATEAFF. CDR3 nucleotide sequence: TGTGCCAGCAGTTTGGACAGGGTCGCCACTGAAGCTTTCTTT.

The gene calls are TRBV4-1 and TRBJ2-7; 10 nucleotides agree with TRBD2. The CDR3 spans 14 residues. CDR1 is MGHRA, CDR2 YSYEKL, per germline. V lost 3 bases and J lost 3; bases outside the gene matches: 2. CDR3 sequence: CASSQLAGDYEQYF. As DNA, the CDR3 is TGCGCCAGCAGCCAGCTAGCGGGAGACTACGAGCAGTACTTC.

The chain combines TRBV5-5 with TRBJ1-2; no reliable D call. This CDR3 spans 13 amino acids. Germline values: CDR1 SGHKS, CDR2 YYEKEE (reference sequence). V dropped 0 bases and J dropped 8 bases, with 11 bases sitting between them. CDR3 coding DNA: TGTGCCAGCAGCTTGGGGGAGGAGGAAGGCTACACCTTC. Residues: CASSLGEEEGYTF.

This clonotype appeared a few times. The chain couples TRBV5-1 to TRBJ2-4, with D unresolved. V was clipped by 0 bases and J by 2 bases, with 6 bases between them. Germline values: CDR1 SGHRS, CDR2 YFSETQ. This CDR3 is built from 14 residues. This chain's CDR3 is CASSLDGPKNIQYF. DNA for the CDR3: TGCGCCAGCAGCTTGGACGGTCCCAAAAACATTCAGTACTTC.

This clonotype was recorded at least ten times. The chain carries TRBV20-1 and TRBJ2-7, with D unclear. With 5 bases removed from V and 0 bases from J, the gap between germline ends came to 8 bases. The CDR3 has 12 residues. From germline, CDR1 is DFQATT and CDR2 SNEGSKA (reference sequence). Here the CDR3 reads CSASVSSYEQYF. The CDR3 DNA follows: TGCAGTGCTTCGGTCAGCTCCTACGAGCAGTACTTC.

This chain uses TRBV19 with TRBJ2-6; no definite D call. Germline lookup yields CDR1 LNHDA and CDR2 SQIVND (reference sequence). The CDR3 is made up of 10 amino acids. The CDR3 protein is CAAGANVLTF. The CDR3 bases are TGTGCGGCCGGGGCCAACGTCCTGACTTTC.

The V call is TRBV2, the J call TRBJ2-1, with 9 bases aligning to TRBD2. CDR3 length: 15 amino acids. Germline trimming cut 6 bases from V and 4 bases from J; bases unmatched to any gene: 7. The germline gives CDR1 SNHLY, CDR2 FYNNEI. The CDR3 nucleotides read TGTGCCAGCAGCCCTAGCGGGACGGAATACAATGAGCAGTTCTTC. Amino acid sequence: CASSPSGTEYNEQFF.

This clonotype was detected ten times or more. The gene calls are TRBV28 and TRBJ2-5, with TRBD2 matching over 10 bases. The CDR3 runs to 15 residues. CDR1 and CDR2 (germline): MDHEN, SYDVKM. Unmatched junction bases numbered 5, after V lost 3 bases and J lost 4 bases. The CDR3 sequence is CASSLSGRALETQYF. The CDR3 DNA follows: TGTGCCAGCAGTTTGAGCGGGAGGGCCCTAGAGACCCAGTACTTC.

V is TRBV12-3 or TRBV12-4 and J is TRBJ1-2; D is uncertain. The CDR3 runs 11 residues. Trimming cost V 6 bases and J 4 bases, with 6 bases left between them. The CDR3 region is CASRQVYGYTF. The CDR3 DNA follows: TGTGCCAGCAGGCAGGTCTATGGCTACACCTTC.

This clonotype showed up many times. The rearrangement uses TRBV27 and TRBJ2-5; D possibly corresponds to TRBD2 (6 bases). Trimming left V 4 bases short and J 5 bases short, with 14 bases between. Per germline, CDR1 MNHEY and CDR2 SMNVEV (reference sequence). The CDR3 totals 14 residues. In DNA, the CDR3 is TGTGCCAGCAGTTGGTCGGGAGACGGGGAGACCCAGTACTTC. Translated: CASSWSGDGETQYF.

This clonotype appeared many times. DNA of the CDR3: TGTGCCAGCTCACCGCAGGGTGCGAACACCGGGGAGCTGTTTTTT. Translation gives CASSPQGANTGELFF. The rearrangement uses TRBV18 and TRBJ2-2, with D perhaps TRBD1 (5 bases). V was trimmed by 3 bases and J by 0 bases, leaving 8 bases between them. Germline lookup yields CDR1 KGHSH and CDR2 LQKENI. There are 15 residues in the CDR3.

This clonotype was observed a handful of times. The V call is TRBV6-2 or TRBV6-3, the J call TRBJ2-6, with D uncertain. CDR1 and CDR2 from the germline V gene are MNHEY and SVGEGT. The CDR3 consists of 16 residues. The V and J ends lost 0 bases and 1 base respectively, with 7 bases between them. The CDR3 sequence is CASSYSIGSGANVLTF. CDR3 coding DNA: TGTGCCAGCAGTTACTCGATTGGTTCTGGGGCCAACGTCCTGACTTTC.

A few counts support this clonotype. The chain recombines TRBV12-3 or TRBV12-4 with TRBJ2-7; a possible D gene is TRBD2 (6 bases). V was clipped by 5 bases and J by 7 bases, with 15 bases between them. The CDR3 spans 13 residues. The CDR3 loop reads CASSRVAAGEQYF. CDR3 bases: TGTGCCAGCAGTAGAGTGGCGGCGGGAGAGCAGTACTTC.